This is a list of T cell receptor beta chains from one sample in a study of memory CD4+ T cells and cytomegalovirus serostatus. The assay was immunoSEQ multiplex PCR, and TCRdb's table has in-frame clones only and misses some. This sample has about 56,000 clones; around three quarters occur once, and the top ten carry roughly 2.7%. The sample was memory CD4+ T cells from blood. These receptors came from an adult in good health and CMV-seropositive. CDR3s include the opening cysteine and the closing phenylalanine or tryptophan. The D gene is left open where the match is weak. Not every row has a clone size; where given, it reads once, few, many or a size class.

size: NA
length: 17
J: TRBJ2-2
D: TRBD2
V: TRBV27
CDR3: CASSFFGASGNTGELFF
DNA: TGTGCCAGCAGTTTTTTTGGGGCTAGCGGGAACACCGGGGAGCTGTTTTTT

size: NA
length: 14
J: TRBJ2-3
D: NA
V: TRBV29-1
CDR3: CSVEDSGLSDTQYF
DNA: TGCAGCGTTGAAGATTCAGGTTTGTCAGATACGCAGTATTTT

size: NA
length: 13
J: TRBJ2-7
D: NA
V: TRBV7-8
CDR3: CASSLAGAYEQYF
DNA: TGTGCCAGCAGCTTAGCGGGGGCCTACGAGCAGTACTTC

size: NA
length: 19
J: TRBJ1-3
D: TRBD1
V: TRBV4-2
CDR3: CASSQAIRGRQGSGNTIYF
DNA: TGTGCCAGCAGCCAAGCTATCCGGGGGAGACAGGGGTCGGGAAACACCATATATTTT

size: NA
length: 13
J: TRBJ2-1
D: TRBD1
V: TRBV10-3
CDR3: CAISRDRLNEQFF
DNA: TGTGCCATCAGTAGGGACAGGCTGAATGAGCAGTTCTTC

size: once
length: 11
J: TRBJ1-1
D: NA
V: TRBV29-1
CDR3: CSVVPTDEAFF
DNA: TGCAGCGTGGTACCGACGGACGAAGCTTTCTTT

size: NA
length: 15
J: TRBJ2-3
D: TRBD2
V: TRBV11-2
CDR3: CASSPNLAAPDTQYF
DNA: TGTGCCAGCAGCCCAAACCTAGCGGCGCCAGATACGCAGTATTTT

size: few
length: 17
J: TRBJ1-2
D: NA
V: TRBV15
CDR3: CATSRDTSLGKAYGYTF
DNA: TGTGCCACCAGCAGAGATACAAGTTTGGGAAAGGCCTATGGCTACACCTTC

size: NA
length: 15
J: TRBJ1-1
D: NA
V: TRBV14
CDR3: CASSQTRVSNTEAFF
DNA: TGTGCCAGCAGCCAGACCAGGGTTTCGAACACTGAAGCTTTCTTT

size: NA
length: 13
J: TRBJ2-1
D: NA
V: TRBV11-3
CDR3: CASSLGLSNEQFF
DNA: TGTGCCAGCAGCTTAGGACTTAGCAATGAGCAGTTCTTC

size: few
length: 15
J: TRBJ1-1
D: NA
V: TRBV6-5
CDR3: CASSYSRTGDTEAFF
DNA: TGTGCCAGCAGTTACTCACGGACTGGGGACACTGAAGCTTTCTTT

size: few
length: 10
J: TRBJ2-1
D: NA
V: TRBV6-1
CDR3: CASRDGEQFF
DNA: TGTGCCAGCAGGGATGGTGAGCAGTTCTTC

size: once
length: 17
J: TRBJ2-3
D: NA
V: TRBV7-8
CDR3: CASSLAGAGTSTDTQYF
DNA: TGTGCCAGCAGCTTAGCGGGGGCGGGAACTAGCACAGATACGCAGTATTTT

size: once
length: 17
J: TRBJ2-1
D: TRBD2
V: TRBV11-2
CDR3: CASSLALATSGRNEQFF
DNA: TGTGCCAGCAGCTTGGCTTTAGCGACTAGCGGGAGAAATGAGCAGTTCTTC

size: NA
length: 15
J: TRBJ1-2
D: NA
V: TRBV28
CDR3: CASSLWVGAGAGYTF
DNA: TGTGCCAGCAGTTTATGGGTTGGGGCAGGGGCTGGCTACACCTTC

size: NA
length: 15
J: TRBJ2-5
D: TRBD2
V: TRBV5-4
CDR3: CASSPLAGGSETQYF
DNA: TGTGCCAGCAGCCCGTTAGCGGGAGGGAGCGAGACCCAGTACTTC